The 15 T cell receptor beta chains given below trace back to one sample, sequenced in a study of blood T cell repertoires in COVID-19. Clones were sequenced by immunoSEQ multiplex PCR, and TCRdb holds only the in-frame ones, with some missing. Among about 200,000 clones listed, roughly 83% were seen once. The sequenced sample consisted of PBMCs or T cells enriched from blood (not recorded which). The receptor set was obtained from a man aged 35-49 years with acute COVID-19.

This chain connects TRBV18 to TRBJ1-1; no reliable D call. Trimming stripped 1 base from V and 3 bases from J, with 6 bases between. Germline V gene data show CDR1 as KGHSH and CDR2 as LQKENI. The CDR3 has 13 residues. CDR3 in DNA: TGTGCCAGCTCACCACATCCGGACACTGAAGCTTTCTTT. It yields the protein CASSPHPDTEAFF.

V is TRBV5-1 and J is TRBJ2-5; 7 nucleotides line up with TRBD1. The germline gives CDR1 SGHRS, CDR2 YFSETQ. This CDR3 contains 14 residues. Unmatched junction bases numbered 5, after V lost 4 bases and J lost 2 bases. The CDR3 DNA follows: TGCGCCAGCAGCATAATGGGACAGCAAGAGACCCAGTACTTC. Residues: CASSIMGQQETQYF.

V and J are TRBV28 and TRBJ1-5, with TRBD1 as a possible D gene (5 bases). CDR3 length: 14 amino acids. Deletions cut 6 bases from V and 4 bases from J, with 13 bases between. CDR1 is MDHEN, CDR2 SYDVKM, per germline. The DNA of the CDR3 is TGTGCCAGCAGCCTCCCTCAGGGTAATCAGCCCCAGCATTTT. It translates to CASSLPQGNQPQHF.

This rearrangement joins TRBV28 to TRBJ1-5; no firm D call. The CDR3 is 12 residues long. Trimming stripped 10 bases from V and 7 bases from J, with 14 bases between. Per germline, CDR1 MDHEN and CDR2 SYDVKM. The CDR3 DNA reads TGTGCCACGGTGGAGGGCGGGCAGCCCCAGCATTTT. This codes for CATVEGGQPQHF.

The chain carries TRBV4-1 and TRBJ2-2; TRBD1 aligns across 8 bases. Germline CDR1 MGHRA, CDR2 YSYEKL. The CDR3 has 16 residues. After removal of 3 bases from V and 2 bases from J, the junction contained 5 bases not matched to a gene. This chain's CDR3 is CASSHQGAINTGELFF. The DNA for the CDR3 is TGCGCCAGCAGCCATCAGGGGGCAATTAACACCGGGGAGCTGTTTTTT.

This rearrangement joins TRBV5-1 to TRBJ2-7; 12 positions agree with TRBD2. CDR3 length equals 18 residues. V gave up 3 bases and J gave up 3 bases; unmatched junction bases: 13. Germline V CDR1 and CDR2: SGHRS, YFSETQ. In DNA, the CDR3 is TGCGCCAGCAGCTGGGGACTAGCGGGCACCGACGGGGTCTACGAGCAGTACTTC. Translation: CASSWGLAGTDGVYEQYF. The whole variable domain, filled in from reference TRBV5-1 and TRBJ2-7, reads KAGVTQTPRYLIKTRGQQVTLSCSPISGHRSVSWYQQTPGQGLQFLFEYFSETQRNKGNFPGRFSGRQFSNSRSEMNVSTLELGDSALYLCASSWGLAGTDGVYEQYFGPGTRLTVT.

In the case of this clone: One end of the junction fails to match germline, which may point to a read error. The CDR3 region has the DNA TGTGCCAGTAGTATTGGGGGGACCCCCCCGTTCTTC. Translated: CASSIGGTPPFF. This chain connects TRBV19 to TRBJ2-7, with D perhaps TRBD2 (6 bases). The V gene's germline CDR1 is LNHDA and CDR2 SQIVND (reference sequence). This CDR3 has 12 residues.

The rearrangement uses TRBV5-4 and TRBJ2-7, with D perhaps TRBD1 (5 bases). The CDR3 consists of 14 residues. V was pared by 3 bases and J by 2 bases, with 12 bases between. Germline CDR1 SGHNT, CDR2 YYREEE (reference sequence). CDR3 protein: CASSSQGTPYEQYF. CDR3 DNA: TGTGCCAGCAGCTCCCAGGGAACCCCCTACGAGCAGTACTTC.

The chain uses TRBV28 and TRBJ2-3, with TRBD2 matching over 9 bases. The CDR3 is 20 residues long. Looked up from germline, CDR1 is MDHEN and CDR2 is SYDVKM. Trimming took 7 bases from V and 2 from J; bases not matched to a gene: 22. The CDR3 DNA follows: TGTGCCAGCACCCCCGCTCCGGGGCTAGCGGGATATTTGGCCACAGATACGCAGTATTTT. Translated: CASTPAPGLAGYLATDTQYF.

This sequence joins TRBV5-1 and TRBJ1-6; TRBD1 agrees at 9 bases. J was trimmed by 4 bases and V by 3 bases; bases with no gene match: 2. The germline gives CDR1 SGHRS, CDR2 YFSETQ. This CDR3 is 15 amino acids long. CDR3 DNA sequence: TGCGCCAGCAGCTACGGACAGGGGTATAATTCACCCCTCCACTTT. Translated, it gives CASSYGQGYNSPLHF.

This chain uses TRBV12-5 with TRBJ1-3; tentative D call: TRBD1 (6 bases). The CDR3 is made up of 14 amino acids. The germline V and J ends were trimmed by 7 bases and 2 bases, with 12 bases remaining between them. Germline V gene data show CDR1 as LGHNT and CDR2 as FRNRAP. For the CDR3, the DNA is TGTGCTAGTGACAACCCAGGGGCTGGAAACACCATATATTTT. As protein: CASDNPGAGNTIYF.

This clone turned up a few times. This chain uses TRBV28 with TRBJ1-2, with D hard to call. Germline CDR1 is MDHEN and CDR2 is SYDVKM. The V end was cut by 6 bases, the J end by 4 bases, with 6 bases between. This CDR3 is 11 amino acids long. CDR3 loop: CASSPSYGYTF. CDR3 nucleotide sequence: TGTGCCAGCAGCCCCTCCTATGGCTACACCTTC.

This clone has just one count. The chain uses TRBV5-6 and TRBJ2-7, with TRBD1 matching 9 bases. J gave up 6 bases and V 0 bases, and 1 base lay outside the gene matches. CDR3 length: 13 amino acids. Germline CDR1 SGHDT, CDR2 YYEEEE. This chain's CDR3 is CASSLGQGVEQYF. CDR3 sequence (DNA): TGTGCCAGCAGCTTGGGACAGGGGGTCGAGCAGTACTTC.

The V call is TRBV5-1, the J call TRBJ1-2, with no clear D. CDR3 length equals 13 residues. The V end was cut by 4 bases, the J end by 8 bases, with 15 bases between. CDR1 and CDR2 (germline): SGHRS, YFSETQ. The CDR3 bases are TGCGCCAGCAGCCGGAAAACCGAGGGCGGCTACACCTTC. Translated, it gives CASSRKTEGGYTF.

The chain has TRBV28 and TRBJ2-7, with D maybe TRBD2 (5 bases). The CDR3 length is 16 residues. Trimming took 4 bases from V and 0 from J, leaving 16 bases between them. Germline V CDR1 and CDR2: MDHEN, SYDVKM. CDR3 DNA sequence: TGTGCCAGCAGTTCATTGGACTCTTTATACTCCTACGAGCAGTACTTC. This sequence encodes CASSSLDSLYSYEQYF.